This T cell receptor beta chain was recorded in a study of blood T cell repertoires in COVID-19. Background on the study: The analysed material was cDNA or gDNA that came from T cells, B-cell-depleted T cells, or PBMCs.

Clones were read by immunoSEQ multiplex PCR, and TCRdb kept only the in-frame ones, dropping some. The table lists about 70,000 clones, around 83% of them singletons. This CDR3 spans 15 amino acids. The trim removed 0 bases at V and 1 base at J, leaving 1 base unmatched. In germline, CDR1 is MDHEN, CDR2 SYDVKM. What was sequenced was peripheral blood. The V call is TRBV28, the J call TRBJ2-7, with 9 bases fitting TRBD2. The clonotype comes from a man older than 75 with acute or convalescent COVID-19. CDR3 sequence reads: CASSLWLAGSYEQYF. In nucleotides, the CDR3 is TGTGCCAGCAGTTTATGGCTAGCGGGGTCCTACGAGCAGTACTTC.